One sample yielded the 8 T cell receptor beta chains listed below, sequenced in a study of blood T cell repertoires in COVID-19. Some clones are missing from TCRdb's copy, which holds only in-frame ones; the method was immunoSEQ multiplex PCR. The data hold around 64,000 clones, with 82% observed a single time. The source material was peripheral blood. These receptors were taken from a human donor in a cohort sampled during active COVID-19.

This chain joins TRBV5-4 and TRBJ2-5; TRBD2 matches at 9 bases. Germline-derived CDR1 and CDR2 are SGHNT and YYREEE (reference sequence). This CDR3 is 15 amino acids long. The trim removed 1 base at V and 2 bases at J, leaving 3 bases unmatched. CDR3 in amino acids: CASSLLTSGQETQYF. CDR3 nucleotides: TGTGCCAGCAGCTTGTTGACTAGCGGACAAGAGACCCAGTACTTC.

V gene TRBV5-4 combines with J gene TRBJ2-3, with 10 bases that match TRBD2. Germline V CDR1 and CDR2: SGHNT, YYREEE (reference sequence). Unmatched junction bases numbered 8, after V lost 0 bases and J lost 4 bases. CDR3 size: 17 residues. CDR3 coding DNA: TGTGCCAGCAGCTTGGGAGCGGGGGGGCCGTCGTCAGATACGCAGTATTTT. It is translated as CASSLGAGGPSSDTQYF. The whole variable domain, filled in from reference TRBV5-4 and TRBJ2-3, reads ETGVTQSPTHLIKTRGQQVTLRCSSQSGHNTVSWYQQALGQGPQFIFQYYREEENGRGNFPPRFSGLQFPNYSSELNVNALELDDSALYLCASSLGAGGPSSDTQYFGPGTRLTVL.

The genes are TRBV19 and TRBJ2-1; D perhaps matches TRBD1 (5 bases). Looked up from germline, CDR1 is LNHDA and CDR2 is SQIVND (reference sequence). This CDR3 comprises 13 residues. V lost 3 bases and J lost 8, with 11 bases in between. The CDR3 bases are TGTGCCAGTAGTATTGCACAGGTAGATGAGCAGTTCTTC. Its translation is CASSIAQVDEQFF.

The chain couples TRBV6-5 to TRBJ2-1, with 8 bases lining up with TRBD1. The CDR3 extends over 13 amino acids. With V trimmed by 10 bases and J by 6 bases, 8 bases remained unmatched. Germline V gene sequence: CDR1 MNHEY, CDR2 SVGAGI. CDR3 loop: CAIRGPGFNEQFF. The CDR3 nucleotides read TGTGCCATCAGGGGGCCCGGATTCAATGAGCAGTTCTTC.

This chain uses TRBV28 with TRBJ1-2; 7 bases align to TRBD1. This CDR3 spans 14 amino acids. Per germline, CDR1 MDHEN and CDR2 SYDVKM. V was pared by 7 bases and J by 3 bases, with 8 bases of the junction left unmatched. In DNA form, the CDR3 reads TGTGCCAGCACCGCGGAGGGGGCGGACTATGGCTACACCTTC. The encoded protein is CASTAEGADYGYTF.

The chain employs TRBV18 and TRBJ2-5; perhaps TRBD1 as D (6 bases). Germline CDR1 reads KGHSH; CDR2 reads LQKENI. The CDR3 loop spans 13 amino acids. Trimming stripped 8 bases from V and 5 bases from J, with 15 bases between. The DNA for the CDR3 is TGTGCCAGCGCCCCCCCAGACAGGGAGACCCAGTACTTC. This sequence encodes CASAPPDRETQYF.

The gene calls are TRBV3-1 (or the pseudogene TRBV3-2) and TRBJ2-3; 10 bases are a match to TRBD2. The CDR3 consists of 12 residues. With V trimmed by 4 bases and J by 10 bases, 2 bases remained unmatched. Germline lookup yields CDR1 LGHDT and CDR2 YNNKEL (reference sequence). The CDR3 nucleotides are TGTGCCAGCAGCCTCGGGACTAGCGCGCAGTATTTT. Amino acids: CASSLGTSAQYF.

J is TRBJ1-1 and V is TRBV7-2; 8 positions agree with TRBD1. The CDR3 covers 14 residues. Germline V CDR1 and CDR2: SGHTA, FQGNSA. Trimming removed 5 bases from V and 5 bases from J; junction bases left unmatched: 7. CDR3 nucleotide sequence: TGTGCCAGCAGCCCCCAGGGGGCAGGGACTGAAGCTTTCTTT. Protein: CASSPQGAGTEAFF.